The 17 T cell receptor beta chains reported below all come from one sample, sequenced in a study of T cells in Graves' hyperthyroidism and ophthalmopathy. Amplification of TCR beta CDR3 regions used RNA as the template. A set of HTBI primers served as the primers for a first-round RT-PCR of the TCR CDR3. TCRdb independently ran MiXCR on the multiplex PCR reads; one entry per CDR3 protein. The sample records 450,000 to 650,000 distinct CDR3 sequences, approximately 17% being singletons. Source material: blood. Receptor source: a woman aged 18-35 years with Graves' ophthalmopathy.

At least ten counts were recorded for this clonotype. The genes are TRBV6-1 and TRBJ1-2, with 8 bases that match TRBD1. CDR3 size: 16 residues. J gave up 0 bases and V 5 bases, and 8 bases lay outside the gene matches. Germline CDR1 and CDR2: MNHNS and SASEGT. This chain's CDR3 is CASSPNRGSPNYGYTF. The CDR3 bases are TGTGCCAGCAGTCCTAACAGGGGGTCACCTAACTATGGCTACACCTTC.

This rearrangement joins TRBV20-1 to TRBJ1-1; a weak D match, TRBD1 (5 bases). The CDR3 sequence is 15 residues long. Germline V CDR1 and CDR2: DFQATT, SNEGSKA (reference sequence). CDR3 loop: CGRGPIIDSHNEAFF. CDR3 coding DNA: TGCGGACGAGGCCCCATTATTGACAGCCACAATGAAGCTTTCTTT.

This clonotype was counted only a few times. This sequence joins TRBV28 and TRBJ1-1; 9 bases are shared with TRBD1. Germline V lookup: CDR1 MDHEN, CDR2 SYDVKM. With V trimmed by 4 bases and J by 3 bases, 6 bases remained unmatched. The CDR3 is 15 residues long. The CDR3 region has the DNA TGTGCCAGCAGTTATACAGGGGGCCTTGACACTGAAGCTTTCTTT. Amino acid sequence: CASSYTGGLDTEAFF.

The table lists this clonotype with a count of one. The chain has TRBV30 and TRBJ1-5; no clear D gene. V was pared by 0 bases and J by 4 bases, with 16 bases between. Germline CDR1 and CDR2: GTSNPN and SVGIG (reference sequence). The CDR3 extends over 16 amino acids. Written as DNA, the CDR3 is TGTGCCTGGAGTGTACCCCCGGGTTTGGGGAATCAGCCCCAGCATTTT. As protein: CAWSVPPGLGNQPQHF.

This clonotype appeared many times. The chain joins TRBV30 to TRBJ1-2, with D tentatively TRBD1 (5 bases). Germline assignment: CDR1 GTSNPN and CDR2 SVGIG (reference sequence). V was trimmed by 5 bases and J by 0 bases, leaving 13 bases between them. This CDR3 comprises 14 residues. The CDR3 here is CAWQPGRPNYGYTF. DNA for the CDR3: TGTGCCTGGCAACCGGGACGGCCTAACTATGGCTACACCTTC.

V and J are TRBV3-1 and TRBJ2-3; TRBD1 might be the D (5 bases). The germline V and J ends were trimmed by 2 bases and 2 bases, with 26 bases remaining between them. The CDR3 covers 20 residues. Germline CDR1 reads LGHDT; CDR2 reads YNNKEL (reference sequence). The CDR3 DNA reads as TGTGCCAGCAGCCAATTCGGCTTGGCTTCCAGGGCGTTCACCACAGATACGCAGTATTTT. Translation gives CASSQFGLASRAFTTDTQYF.

This clonotype was seen repeatedly, ten times or more. The V gene is TRBV2, the J gene TRBJ2-1; D perhaps matches TRBD2 (6 bases). Germline V lookup: CDR1 SNHLY, CDR2 FYNNEI. Trimming took off 3 bases at V and 7 bases at J, with 13 bases between the two ends. The CDR3 is made up of 14 amino acids. CDR3 protein: CASSDRGIGNEQFF. CDR3 coding DNA: TGTGCCAGCAGTGACCGCGGGATCGGTAATGAGCAGTTCTTC. Full variable domain (rest looked up from reference TRBV2 and TRBJ2-1): EPEVTQTPSHQVTQMGQEVILRCVPISNHLYFYWYRQILGQKVEFLVSFYNNEISEKSEIFDDQFSVERPDGSNFTLKIRSTKLEDSAMYFCASSDRGIGNEQFFGPGTRLTVL.

At least ten counts were recorded for this clonotype. The genes are TRBV11-2 and TRBJ2-7; the match to TRBD2 covers 9 bases. From germline, CDR1 is SGHAT and CDR2 FQNNGV. Trimming at V came to 2 bases and at J to 7 bases, leaving 3 bases not matched to a gene. CDR3 length: 13 amino acids. The CDR3 DNA follows: TGTGCCAGCAGCTTACTAGCGGGGAGAGAGCAGTACTTC. Translated, it gives CASSLLAGREQYF.

This clonotype showed up just a few times. This chain joins TRBV13 and TRBJ2-1, with 10 bases identical to TRBD2. The germline gives CDR1 PRHDT, CDR2 FYEKMQ (reference sequence). Trimming cost V 5 bases and J 6 bases; bases outside gene matches: 7. CDR3 size: 15 residues. This chain's CDR3 is CASSVEAGGFNEQFF. CDR3 in DNA: TGTGCCAGCAGCGTTGAAGCGGGAGGGTTCAATGAGCAGTTCTTC.

The V gene is TRBV7-9, the J gene TRBJ1-1, with a tentative D call TRBD1 (5 bases). V was pared by 0 bases and J by 1 base, with 9 bases between. Germline V gene lookup returns CDR1 SEHNR and CDR2 FQNEAQ (reference sequence). The CDR3 extends over 15 amino acids. The CDR3 is CASSLALGENTEAFF. The CDR3 DNA is TGTGCCAGCAGCTTAGCGCTAGGGGAGAACACTGAAGCTTTCTTT.

Ten or more counts support this clonotype. The chain is built from TRBV27 and TRBJ2-1; D perhaps matches TRBD1 (5 bases). Trimming cost V 3 bases and J 7 bases, with 22 bases left between them. The length of the CDR3 is 17 residues. The V gene's germline CDR1 is MNHEY and CDR2 SMNVEV (reference sequence). This CDR3 reads CASSFFLGQGSMNEQFF. CDR3 DNA: TGTGCCAGCAGTTTCTTTCTGGGGCAGGGTAGCATGAATGAGCAGTTCTTC.

This clonotype has ten or more counts. V gene TRBV28 combines with J gene TRBJ2-7; 7 bases are shared with TRBD1. The CDR3 loop spans 13 amino acids. The V and J ends lost 5 bases and 2 bases, in that order; junction bases with no gene match: 3. Looked up from germline, CDR1 is MDHEN and CDR2 is SYDVKM. The CDR3 reads CASSPRGPYEQYF. For the CDR3, the DNA is TGTGCCAGCAGTCCGAGGGGGCCCTACGAGCAGTACTTC. Full variable domain (outside the CDR3, taken from reference TRBV28 and TRBJ2-7): DVKVTQSSRYLVKRTGEKVFLECVQDMDHENMFWYRQDPGLGLRLIYFSYDVKMKEKGDIPEGYSVSREKKERFSLILESASTNQTSMYLCASSPRGPYEQYFGPGTRLTVT.

This clonotype was picked up many times. This chain links TRBV3-1 with TRBJ1-2; 7 nucleotides match TRBD1. In germline, CDR1 is LGHDT, CDR2 YNNKEL (reference sequence). The CDR3 is made up of 14 amino acids. J gave up 4 bases and V 4 bases, and 6 bases lay outside the gene matches. CDR3 loop: CASSREDRAYGYTF. The CDR3 DNA reads as TGTGCCAGCAGCCGAGAAGACAGGGCCTATGGCTACACCTTC.

The rearrangement joins TRBV12-5 to TRBJ1-1, with D perhaps TRBD1 (5 bases). The CDR3 length is 12 residues. Trimming took 5 bases from V and 7 from J, leaving 11 bases between them. Germline lookup yields CDR1 LGHNT and CDR2 FRNRAP. The CDR3 here is CASGPGTLEAFF. DNA of the CDR3: TGTGCTAGTGGTCCCGGGACTCTTGAAGCTTTCTTT.

This clonotype was recorded a few times. V is TRBV24-1 and J is TRBJ2-3, with TRBD2 matching over 8 bases. Germline CDR1 is KGHDR and CDR2 is SFDVKD. The CDR3 is 18 residues long. The V gene end was trimmed by 4 bases and the J gene end by 2 bases; junction bases not matched to a gene: 13. CDR3 in amino acids: CATSELLAEGGSTDTQYF. The CDR3 DNA reads as TGTGCCACCAGTGAACTACTAGCGGAGGGGGGCTCCACAGATACGCAGTATTTT.

This clonotype was picked up many times. The chain combines TRBV6-1 with TRBJ2-7; tentative D call: TRBD2 (5 bases). Germline V CDR1 and CDR2: MNHNS, SASEGT. The CDR3 has 13 residues. V lost 2 bases and J 7 bases, leaving 12 bases between the germline ends. The CDR3 DNA reads as TGTGCCAGCAGTGAAATAGAACTAGGAGAGCAGTACTTC. This encodes CASSEIELGEQYF.

This clonotype was seen repeatedly, ten times or more. V gene TRBV28 combines with J gene TRBJ2-7, with D possibly TRBD1 on 8 matching bases. The CDR3 totals 14 residues. Germline loops: CDR1 MDHEN, CDR2 SYDVKM. V dropped 6 bases and J dropped 3 bases, with 15 bases sitting between them. The CDR3: CASRGTGGGYEQYF. The CDR3 DNA follows: TGTGCCAGCAGGGGGACAGGCGGGGGCTACGAGCAGTACTTC.